The entry below gives a single T cell receptor (gamma chain) sequence along with its context. This clone is identified as large (0.1 to 1%). The specificity of this receptor is unknown. Base qualities were left out, and no much larger clone turns up one base away. This sample was included in a study of fetal and pediatric gammadelta thymocytes (dated by TCRdb to 2022 to 2024). With respect to the entire study: To strengthen a single-cell study of gammadelta thymocyte development, the researchers used bulk gammadelta thymocyte repertoires that mixed previously published data with newly generated, unpublished data. Bulk gammadelta thymocyte repertoires combined previously published data (refs 27,28) with unpublished data. To increase subject numbers and strengthen the CDR3 publicity analysis, bulk TCR repertoire data were added. A total of 10 or so subjects, comprising 3 fetal thymus donors and 7 pediatric thymus donors, were covered by the bulk gammadelta thymocyte repertoire set.

Reading the germline V gene (reference sequence) gives CDR1 VTNTFY and CDR2 YDVSTARD. The junction shows trimming of 0 bases on V and 4 bases on J, and the gene matches do not reach 6 bases of it. The CDR3 holds 14 amino acids from the cysteine to the phenylalanine. The sequence is cut down to CDR3 DNA, 42 bases in frame from base 1. Summary of the overall study and its limitations: Compared with post-natal repertoires, fetal gammadelta thymocyte repertoires were previously reported to be enriched for TRDV2, TRGV8 and TRGV9 usage, low N additions and public CDR3s.

Thymocytes were stained with Zombie NIR viability dye and antibodies against CD3 (UCHT1), TCRgammadelta (11F2), TCRVgamma9 (IMMU360) and TCRVdelta2 (IMMU389). Bulk TRD and TRG CDR3 repertoires were generated separately from sorted Vgamma9Vdelta2 and nonVgamma9Vdelta2 gammadelta thymocytes of human fetal and pediatric thymuses. Children undergoing cardiac surgery in Belgium were the source of the pediatric thymus tissue. The pediatric thymus donors in the study ranged in age from roughly 1 to 11 years. Thymic cell suspensions were prepared from fetal and post-natal thymuses as described previously. Vgamma9Vdelta2 thymocytes were sorted as cells that were CD3+ gammadeltaTCR+ Vgamma9+ Vdelta2+. Cell sorting was done on a FACS Aria III cell sorter (BD Biosciences). Sequencing used an Illumina MiSeq. On the authors' methods: To analyze publicity, the Vgamma9Vdelta2 and nonVgamma9Vdelta2 bulk CDR3 files from each subject were merged so that every subject had one combined repertoire. CDR3 publicity was given a score from 0 to 19 by checking each amino acid sequence across 9 single-cell datasets and ten to eleven bulk repertoires with base R and dplyr. TCRdb called clones anew from the public reads via CATT; matching DNA rows were later pooled. The V and J calls reflect TCRdb's pipeline rather than the authors' work. Counted in this sample were roughly 600 gamma-chain clones; 1.3% of them appeared once. Clones ranked in the top ten supply over 9.5% of the sample.

The rearranged segments are TRGV3 and TRGJ1 or TRGJ2. The receptor's source is a child who underwent cardiac surgery and was recorded as healthy. Input material: Vgamma9Vdelta2 gamma-delta T cells from the thymus. This specimen's cell subset or site label, interpreted: sorted CD3+gammadeltaTCR+Vgamma9+Vdelta2+ thymocytes. The nucleotides read TGTGCCACCTGGGACAGGCCAGGATATTATAAGAAACTCTTT. The translation is CATWDRPGYYKKLF.